This T cell receptor (beta chain) was sequenced during a study of blood T cell repertoires in COVID-19. On the study more broadly: COVID-19 samples collected from the United States, Italy and Spain covered acute and convalescent phases. The cDNA or gDNA used as material had been derived from T cells, B-cell-depleted T cells, or PBMCs.

TCRdb keeps only in-frame clones here, not all; method: immunoSEQ multiplex PCR. The table includes 150,000 to 250,000 clones, about 76% detected once. The CDR3 totals 14 residues. Germline V gives CDR1 LGHDT, CDR2 YNNKEL (reference sequence). V lost 4 bases to trimming and J lost 3 bases, with 12 bases between them. Seattle participants joined during active infection and were tracked over time. Sequencing input: peripheral blood. This clonotype originated in a woman aged 40 to 49 with COVID-19, enrolled during active disease. The gene calls are TRBV3-1 (or the pseudogene TRBV3-2) and TRBJ1-2; no firm D call. For the CDR3, the DNA is TGTGCCAGCAGCCGCAACGTGGGAGACTATGGCTACACCTTC. It specifies CASSRNVGDYGYTF.